This T cell receptor beta chain stems from a study of shared clonotypes between healthy human individuals. The study's findings and limits: The study generally estimated greater richness for naive than memory subsets.

Assay used: immunoSEQ multiplex PCR; TCRdb lists only in-frame clones, some missing. The table shows some 2.3 million clones, with over 85% occurring only once. For this clone: The target antigen is unknown.

This CDR3 comprises 16 residues. Looked up from germline, CDR1 is SGHNT and CDR2 is YYREEE (reference sequence). V was cut by 4 bases and J by 4 bases, with 18 bases left in between. This clonotype was sampled from a man between 18 and 35 years old in good health. Some clones in this sample may be carry-over from other donors' samples. Sequencing used naive CD4+ T cells from PBMCs. Subset: CD45RA+ positively selected. The chain employs TRBV5-4 and TRBJ2-1; TRBD2 is a possible D gene (7 bases). This CDR3 is CASSPVVGGTYNEQFF. In DNA form, the CDR3 reads TGTGCCAGCAGCCCGGTTGTCGGGGGGACATACAATGAGCAGTTCTTC.